This section outlines one T cell receptor beta chain sequence together with its context. CDR3 size: 15 residues. Trimming took 4 bases from V and 2 from J; bases not matched to a gene: 4. The germline CDR1 and CDR2 sequences are SNHLY and FYNNEI. These data belong to a study of blood T cell repertoires in COVID-19. Across the whole study: Italy, Spain and the United States were the sources of the convalescent and acute COVID-19 samples. T cells, B-cell-depleted T cells, or PBMCs provided the cDNA or gDNA that served as material.

TCRdb's copy holds only in-frame clones and misses some; the assay was immunoSEQ multiplex PCR. This sample has around 300,000 clones, with around 88% found just once. Source material: PBMCs or T cells enriched from blood (not recorded which). The rearrangement uses TRBV2 and TRBJ1-5; 8 nucleotides agree with TRBD1. The receptor comes from a middle-aged woman who had recovered from COVID-19. This CDR3 is CASSGQGLGNQPQHF. The CDR3 bases are TGTGCCAGCAGTGGACAGGGGCTGGGCAATCAGCCCCAGCATTTT.